This T cell receptor beta chain was captured by sequencing in a study of cytomegalovirus exposure and HLA in healthy donors (dated by TCRdb to the late 2010s). With respect to the entire study: According to an earlier analysis of several hundred of the donors, about 180 million T cells yielded some 110 million unique TCR beta sequences and roughly 280 Gb of sequence data. An early release that covered about 640 HLA-typed donors contained approximately 300 gigabases of sequencing data and tens of millions of unique TCR sequences. The genetic ancestry cluster associated with self-reported Caucasian donors included about four fifths of the approximately 430 genotyped donors. The study aimed to test whether signatures of past pathogen exposure could be identified by cataloging public T cell receptors. The study used immunosequencing to profile the T cell repertoires of approximately 690 subjects and linked those repertoires to cytomegalovirus serostatus. A separate validation cohort of 100 to 150 different subjects was used in addition to the roughly 670-subject first cohort. To predict cytomegalovirus infection status, the study brought together high-throughput TCR immunosequencing, statistical association of individual TCRs with disease status, and machine learning. To study patterns of TCR occurrence, a later analysis re-analyzed previously published TCR beta repertoires from around 670 donors and added high-resolution HLA genotyping. Rather than drawing on any new phenotypic data, the later analysis identified candidate immune exposures from TCR beta sequences and the way those sequences occurred across donors. An earlier analysis of several hundred of the donors applied high-throughput TCR beta sequencing to assess whether each TCR beta V gene segment acted as functional or pseudogenic. Donor age, sex, ethnicity and CMV serostatus were collected together with the repertoire data. A later genetic analysis took genome-wide SNP genotypes for about 55% of the 666 donors and used that subset as a discovery cohort. All discovery cohort repertoires had been generated on a single sequencing platform. Class I and class II HLA loci were covered by the typing at four-digit resolution. The number of donors typed differed by locus, with about 620-630 for A, B, C, DRB1 and DQB1, more than 500 for DQA1, some 570 for DPA1, and around 430 for DPB1. Five DR-DQ haplotypes were treated as single units for association and clustering because of strong linkage in the cohort. Among 398 genotyped donors of the cohort, an average of approximately 230,000 unique TCR beta nucleotide sequences were sequenced per donor, about a sixth of them non-productive.

Libraries came from the immunoSEQ multiplex PCR assay. The multiplex PCR relied on a mix of 60 forward primers for TCR Vbeta segments and 13 reverse primers for TCR Jbeta segments. The CDR3 region of rearranged TCR beta genes was amplified from genomic DNA by a multiplex PCR assay. Amplified TCR beta libraries were sequenced as 87-base-pair reads on the Illumina HiSeq System. The paper's data handling went like this. A later analysis counted approximately 74 million unique TCR beta chains across the 666 repertoires, and roughly 9.9 million of these chains were shared by at least two donors. Raw reads were error-corrected and collapsed into unique sequences with a nearest-neighbor algorithm that merged closely related sequences to remove PCR and sequencing errors. CDR3 sequences were aligned to IMGT reference sequences to assign V, D and J gene segments. For a sequence to be retained, a match of at least six nucleotides to both a V gene segment and a J gene segment was required. Rearrangements were classified as productive when the CDR3 lacked stop codons and remained in frame with V and J, and all other rearrangements were classified as non-productive. CDR3 was defined by IMGT convention, running from the second conserved V-encoded cysteine to the conserved J-encoded phenylalanine. In an earlier analysis of around 640 of the donors, sequences lacking an unambiguous match to a single V gene segment were excluded. In an earlier analysis of roughly 500 of the donors, V segments were called functional above 56.7% productive rearrangements and were called segregating when the between-donor standard deviation exceeded 5%. To diagnose cytomegalovirus status from the catalog of TCR beta chain sequences, a statistical classification framework was built. A later analysis assigned V and J genes by comparing TCR nucleotide sequences with IMGT/GENE-DB human TR gene sequences. The TCRdist pipeline was used in a later analysis to assign CDR3 sequences and most-parsimonious VDJ recombination scenarios. A later analysis defined each TCR beta chain by its CDR3 amino acid sequence plus V-gene family, and excluded reads lacking a unique V-gene family. To address suspected cross-contamination and a sequencing artifact, a later analysis removed under 600 highly shared, low-generation-probability nucleotide sequences. In a later analysis, a clonal expansion index for each public chain was calculated from normalized within-repertoire ranks of inferred template counts. In a later analysis, generation probabilities were computed with a VDJ recombination model fitted to out-of-frame rearrangements, and the resulting probabilities were checked against IGoR. Hypergeometric tests were used in a later analysis to score TCR-TCR, TCR-HLA and TCR-CMV co-occurrence, with a repertoire-size bias correction applied to the TCR pairs. To estimate false discovery rates, a later analysis permuted the HLA or CMV assignments 20 times. In a later analysis, co-occurring TCRs were grouped using DBSCAN, with TCRdist sequence similarity added in when clustering inside HLA-allele-positive subsets. For co-occurrence clustering, repertoires with fewer than 30,000 or more than 120,000 public chains were excluded, along with roughly 5 repertoires with anomalous nucleotide sharing. The table was pulled from immuneACCESS by TCRdb, which kept in-frame rearrangements only. Such tables lose some clones; where checked, under half of the loss comes from unresolved V genes, and the rest has no known cause. V and J calls and clone size are copied from that table; D and trimming were computed from the DNA. The sample table shows approximately 200,000 clones, and 70% to 85% are seen once. The ten largest clones capture roughly 0.1% of the sample.

V trim: 9 bases; J trim: 4 bases; unmatched bases: 7. According to the germline V gene (reference sequence), CDR1 reads MNHEY and CDR2 reads SMNVEV. The CDR3 goes from the cysteine to the phenylalanine over 13 residues. Just CDR3 DNA is preserved here, 39 bases in frame from base 1. The cohort comprised some 700 healthy bone marrow donors. At the time of sampling, all cohort members were nominally healthy, though unrecorded immune exposures were likely present. The donor was CMV seronegative and belonged to the group of 320 or so seronegative cohort members. A peripheral blood sample was provided by each donor, and peripheral blood mononuclear cells were used for TCR beta sequencing. The Qiagen DNeasy Blood Extraction Kit was used to extract genomic DNA from the blood cell samples. What the work shows at the level of the full study, not this receptor alone: The 87-base-pair reads could not distinguish some IMGT-functional V segments, including TRBV6-2 and TRBV6-3, so those segments were excluded. A later genetic analysis associated a missense DCLRE1C variant with V-gene and J-gene trimming of TCR beta chains, and an independent cohort replicated the association. In both the original and validation cohorts, the classifier was reported to diagnose cytomegalovirus status with high specificity and sensitivity. Broadly in line with IMGT annotations, most TCR beta V segments showed up in productive rearrangements about 90% or about 30% of the time in an earlier analysis of under 700 of the donors. Immune exposure information for the cohort was limited to CMV serostatus. In a later analysis, most CMV-associated TCR beta chains were found to appear HLA-restricted, with HLA associations seemingly driven largely by CMV exposure. In a later genetic analysis, fewer N-insertions in productive TCRs were reported among donors in an Asian-associated ancestry cluster than the approximately 710-donor mean. Correlated functional status among segregating V segments might reflect linkage disequilibrium, but an unknown experimental factor could not be ruled out. Assigning TCR associations to individual alleles was difficult when HLA alleles, especially DR and DQ, strongly co-occurred. A total of 150 to 200 TCR beta chains were listed by the study as associated with cytomegalovirus. Because some donors lacked HLA typing at each locus, the association tests relied only on the typed subset. A later analysis reported that several top co-occurrence clusters appeared linked to parvovirus B19, influenza, CMV and Epstein-Barr virus. A few of the identified cytomegalovirus-associated TCR beta chains were confirmed in vitro to be specific for cytomegalovirus antigens. In a later analysis, the rate of TCR association differed among HLA loci, with DRB1 alleles having the most associated TCRs and HLA-C alleles having the fewest. In a later analysis, 16,951 TCR beta sequences were associated with specific HLA alleles at a false discovery rate of 0.05. A later analysis found that HLA-associated TCR beta chains were more clonally expanded and had lower generation probabilities than equally common non-associated chains. Most TCR sequences were seen in very few donors, while some public TCRs were found in many individuals. In this cohort, only TCR beta chains were sequenced, and detectable features were limited by the absence of alpha or paired-chain data. A further reported finding was that TCR beta sequences accurately predicted the HLA-A and HLA-B alleles for most subjects in the first cohort. The earlier analysis of approximately 590 of the donors excluded about 16 rarely observed V segments, including chromosome 9 orphons, because counts were too low. A cluster of highly shared sequence variants was judged likely to represent a technical artifact of the sequencing pipeline. It was suggested by the authors that the approach could potentially be generalized to other disease states and immunological phenotypes. Presence/absence analyses assumed roughly uniform sequencing depth across donors, an assumption that may not hold.

Remarks on this clone: Which antigen it targets is not known. No much larger clone exists at a distance of one base, and base qualities are not known.

The source of this sequence is a boy younger than 10 in good health and CMV-seronegative. In this chain, TRBV27 is recombined with TRBJ2-5, with 8 bases matching TRBD2. Material for sequencing was PBMCs. The DNA sequence is TGTGCCAGTCACCCTAGCGGGTCAGAGACCCAGTACTTC. Translated, it reads CASHPSGSETQYF.